The 10 T cell receptor beta chains below come from one sample, sequenced in a study of blood T cells in healthy people across ages. The second PCR ran 7 to 11 cycles with a sample-barcoded 5' primer and J-beta primers. TCRdb used MiXCR to reprocess the 5' RACE reads, holding one entry per CDR3 protein. The sample yields around 1,500,000 distinct CDR3 sequences, 28% seen once. The specimen sequenced was blood. The receptor set was obtained from a woman in her 30s in good health.

This chain connects TRBV28 to TRBJ2-1, with 14 bases identical to TRBD2. Germline V gene lookup returns CDR1 MDHEN and CDR2 SYDVKM. This CDR3 is 16 amino acids long. V shed 8 bases and J 1 base; nucleotides not matched to a gene: 4. CDR3 nucleotides: TGTGCCAGCGGACTAGCGGGGGGAGTTTCCTACAATGAGCAGTTCTTC. This translates into CASGLAGGVSYNEQFF.

This clonotype was counted between two and nine times. The junction shows a germline mismatch at one end, possibly a read error. V and J are TRBV12-3 or TRBV12-4 and TRBJ2-5; no reliable D call. This CDR3 has 12 amino acids. Here the CDR3 DNA reads TGTGCCAGCACCACTAACCATGAGACCCAGTACTTC. It codes for CASTTNHETQYF.

This clonotype occurred a few times. The chain is built from TRBV5-1 and TRBJ1-4; D is unresolved. The germline CDR1 and CDR2 sequences are SGHRS and YFSETQ. Deletions cut 3 bases from V and 6 bases from J, with 18 bases between. This CDR3 region has 16 residues. CDR3 sequence: CASSSAPGRPDEKLFF. CDR3 DNA: TGCGCCAGCAGCTCGGCCCCGGGCCGCCCTGATGAAAAACTGTTTTTT. Full variable domain (missing parts from reference TRBV5-1 and TRBJ1-4): KAGVTQTPRYLIKTRGQQVTLSCSPISGHRSVSWYQQTPGQGLQFLFEYFSETQRNKGNFPGRFSGRQFSNSRSEMNVSTLELGDSALYLCASSSAPGRPDEKLFFGSGTQLSVL.

The chain is built from TRBV2 and TRBJ1-4, with D maybe TRBD1 (5 bases). The CDR3 extends over 14 amino acids. Germline CDR1 and CDR2: SNHLY and FYNNEI. Trimming took 8 bases from V and 7 from J, leaving 17 bases between them. The CDR3 is CASVDDGAREKLFF. As DNA, the CDR3 is TGTGCCAGCGTGGATGACGGGGCTCGTGAAAAACTGTTTTTT. Drawing the rest from reference TRBV2 and TRBJ1-4, the complete variable domain is EPEVTQTPSHQVTQMGQEVILRCVPISNHLYFYWYRQILGQKVEFLVSFYNNEISEKSEIFDDQFSVERPDGSNFTLKIRSTKLEDSAMYFCASVDDGAREKLFFGSGTQLSVL.

The chain carries TRBV29-1 and TRBJ2-7; TRBD2 aligns across 7 bases. Germline CDR1 reads SQVTM; CDR2 reads ANQGSEA. The CDR3 spans 15 residues. Unmatched junction bases numbered 7, after V lost 0 bases and J lost 2 bases. The CDR3 region is CSVEDRRGSPYEQYF. CDR3 DNA sequence: TGCAGCGTTGAAGATCGGCGGGGGAGCCCCTACGAGCAGTACTTC.

Only a few counts were recorded for this clonotype. This rearrangement joins TRBV11-2 to TRBJ2-1; TRBD2 might be the D (6 bases). Looked up from germline, CDR1 is SGHAT and CDR2 is FQNNGV. The V gene lost 6 bases and the J gene lost 3 bases, with 18 bases spanning the gap. The CDR3 is 16 amino acids. The CDR3 region is CASRPGSGEIYNEQFF. The CDR3 DNA sequence: TGTGCCAGCAGACCAGGGTCGGGGGAAATCTACAATGAGCAGTTCTTC.

This clonotype has just a few counts. V is TRBV12-3 or TRBV12-4 and J is TRBJ2-7; D perhaps matches TRBD2 (5 bases). The V end lost 5 bases, the J end lost 6 bases, and 11 bases lay between the germline ends. CDR3 length: 12 amino acids. In nucleotides, the CDR3 is TGTGCCAGCAGTCCTGGACTGCTCGAGCAGTACTTC. Its translation: CASSPGLLEQYF.

On this clonotype: One junction end does not reproduce the germline sequence, and a read error may be involved. This chain uses TRBV5-1 with TRBJ2-1, with D maybe TRBD1 (6 bases). The CDR3 has 13 residues. Germline values: CDR1 SGHRS, CDR2 YFSETQ. CDR3 loop: CDSSKRQDNEQFF. The CDR3 DNA sequence: TGCGACAGCAGCAAAAGACAGGACAATGAGCAGTTCTTC.

The chain recombines TRBV20-1 with TRBJ1-5; 7 bases fit TRBD1. The germline CDR1 and CDR2 sequences are DFQATT and SNEGSKA (reference sequence). This CDR3 spans 15 amino acids. Unmatched junction bases numbered 8, after V lost 1 base and J lost 5 bases. For the CDR3, the DNA is TGCAGTGCTAGAGCGGAGGGGGCGATTGATCAGCCCCAGCATTTT. Protein product: CSARAEGAIDQPQHF.

The chain links TRBV6-2 or TRBV6-3 to TRBJ2-1; 12 bases fit TRBD2. The CDR3 is 14 amino acids. Trimming cost V 6 bases and J 7 bases; bases outside gene matches: 4. CDR1 is MNHEY and CDR2 is SVGEGT in the germline V gene. CDR3 protein: CASSKTSGRNEQFF. In DNA form, the CDR3 reads TGTGCCAGCAGCAAGACTAGCGGGAGAAATGAGCAGTTCTTC.